The 21 T cell receptor beta chains reported below all come from one sample, sequenced in a study of shared clonotypes between healthy human individuals. Naive CD8 cells lacked CD45RO and underwent positive selection for CCR7, leaving out terminally differentiated effector memory CD45RA+ cells. Sequenced by immunoSEQ multiplex PCR; TCRdb stores in-frame clones only, minus some. The sample has hundreds of thousands of clones, approximately 96% seen once. The sequenced sample consisted of naive CD8+ T cells sorted from blood. The origin of the receptors is a woman in her thirties in good health.

The rearrangement uses TRBV19 and TRBJ2-1; 7 bases are a match to TRBD2. Trimming removed 11 bases from V and 1 base from J; junction bases left unmatched: 5. The germline V gene encodes CDR1 LNHDA and CDR2 SQIVND (reference sequence). The CDR3 spans 13 residues. In DNA form, the CDR3 reads TGTGCCGTCAAAGCGGGATCCTACAATGAGCAGTTCTTC. Residues: CAVKAGSYNEQFF.

The gene calls are TRBV6-5 and TRBJ2-7; D perhaps matches TRBD1 (5 bases). The CDR3 length is 16 residues. V was trimmed by 0 bases and J by 3 bases, leaving 15 bases between them. Germline-derived CDR1 and CDR2 are MNHEY and SVGAGI. CDR3 loop: CASSYSVGQTNYEQYF. The CDR3 DNA follows: TGTGCCAGCAGTTACTCTGTTGGACAAACGAACTACGAGCAGTACTTC.

The rearrangement joins TRBV4-2 to TRBJ1-4, with D perhaps TRBD1 (5 bases). The CDR3 length is 18 residues. Deletions cut 0 bases from V and 0 bases from J, with 14 bases between. The germline gives CDR1 LGHNA, CDR2 YNFKEQ. DNA for the CDR3: TGTGCCAGCAGCCAAGATCGGCCAGGACAAGCAACTAATGAAAAACTGTTTTTT. Amino acids: CASSQDRPGQATNEKLFF.

This clone has only one observation. The chain employs TRBV28 and TRBJ2-5; 8 bases map to TRBD1. Germline loops: CDR1 MDHEN, CDR2 SYDVKM. The CDR3 is 13 residues long. With 6 bases clipped from V and 5 bases from J, the junction kept 5 bases outside the gene matches. CDR3 residues: CASRHRGFETQYF. DNA of the CDR3: TGTGCCAGCAGACACAGGGGGTTCGAGACCCAGTACTTC.

The J gene is TRBJ1-1, the V gene TRBV7-9, with TRBD1 matching 9 bases. V shed 5 bases and J 3 bases; nucleotides not matched to a gene: 10. The CDR3 totals 16 residues. Germline V gene lookup returns CDR1 SEHNR and CDR2 FQNEAQ (reference sequence). CDR3 DNA sequence: TGTGCCAGCAGCAACCGGGACAGGGATGAGTACACTGAAGCTTTCTTT. Protein: CASSNRDRDEYTEAFF.

This sequence joins TRBV19 and TRBJ2-1; D unclear. CDR1 LNHDA and CDR2 SQIVND come from the germline V gene (reference sequence). V gave up 3 bases and J gave up 2 bases, with 11 bases separating them. This CDR3 has 15 residues. The DNA of the CDR3 is TGTGCCAGTAGTATCCTCGGGTCCCCCTACAATGAGCAGTTCTTC. This sequence encodes CASSILGSPYNEQFF.

The chain has TRBV11-2 and TRBJ2-4; D is undetermined. There are 19 residues in the CDR3. Germline CDR1 SGHAT, CDR2 FQNNGV. Deletions cut 2 bases from V and 0 bases from J, with 20 bases between. The CDR3 is CASSLSRTEIILAKNIQYF. Here the CDR3 DNA reads TGTGCCAGCAGCTTATCACGAACAGAAATAATTCTAGCCAAAAACATTCAGTACTTC.

V gene TRBV19 combines with J gene TRBJ2-7; D not resolved. The CDR3 is 13 amino acids. V was pared by 6 bases and J by 1 base, with 10 bases between. CDR1 LNHDA and CDR2 SQIVND come from the germline V gene (reference sequence). The DNA for the CDR3 is TGTGCCAGTAGCGTGGCACCATCCTACGAGCAGTACTTC. Translation: CASSVAPSYEQYF.

The chain joins TRBV27 to TRBJ1-1, with D maybe TRBD1 (6 bases). CDR1 is MNHEY and CDR2 is SMNVEV in the germline V gene (reference sequence). Trimming shortened V by 8 bases and J by 3 bases, and 13 bases separated the two germline ends. The CDR3 consists of 13 residues. The CDR3 sequence is CASGTGQYTEAFF. The CDR3 region has the DNA TGTGCCAGCGGGACCGGACAGTACACTGAAGCTTTCTTT.

This rearrangement joins TRBV15 to TRBJ2-4; 8 nucleotides align to TRBD1. The length of the CDR3 is 17 residues. Trimming cost V 0 bases and J 6 bases; bases outside gene matches: 10. Germline CDR1 LNHNV, CDR2 YYDKDF (reference sequence). CDR3 residues: CATSRDPTGTGRNIQYF. DNA of the CDR3: TGTGCCACCAGCAGAGATCCCACCGGGACAGGTAGAAACATTCAGTACTTC.

The chain uses TRBV30 and TRBJ2-1; the match to TRBD2 covers 7 bases. This CDR3 is built from 14 residues. From germline, CDR1 is GTSNPN and CDR2 SVGIG (reference sequence). The J segment lost 4 bases and the V segment lost 5 bases, leaving 8 bases of the junction unmatched. CDR3 residues: CAWEGRESYNEQFF. Here the CDR3 DNA reads TGTGCCTGGGAGGGGCGGGAGAGTTACAATGAGCAGTTCTTC.

The chain combines TRBV2 with TRBJ2-1; D gene ambiguous. The germline V gene has CDR1 SNHLY and CDR2 FYNNEI. The V and J ends lost 4 bases and 7 bases respectively, with 20 bases between them. The CDR3 spans 16 residues. The CDR3 loop is CASSAHDQTIGNEQFF. Written as DNA, the CDR3 is TGTGCCAGCAGTGCCCACGACCAGACCATTGGTAATGAGCAGTTCTTC.

The J gene is TRBJ2-5, the V gene TRBV27; 8 positions agree with TRBD2. The J call may not be correct, given that the DNA end is closer to TRBJ2-7. The V gene's germline CDR1 is MNHEY and CDR2 SMNVEV (reference sequence). The CDR3 spans 14 residues. The DNA of the CDR3 is TGTGCCAGCACCCGCAGCGGGAGAGCAATCGAGCAGTACTTC. This gives the protein CASTRSGRAIEQYF.

The chain has TRBV6-5 and TRBJ1-1, with a tentative D call TRBD1 (6 bases). The CDR3 contains 16 residues. The ends were cut back, 0 bases at V and 4 bases at J, with 15 bases in the middle. Germline CDR1 reads MNHEY; CDR2 reads SVGAGI. In nucleotides, the CDR3 is TGTGCCAGCAGTTACTCTACCCCTGGGGGCAGCACTGAAGCTTTCTTT. Its protein product is CASSYSTPGGSTEAFF.

The J gene is TRBJ2-1, the V gene TRBV7-9; 9 nucleotides align to TRBD2. J lost 4 bases, V lost 0 bases, and 4 bases had no gene match. Germline V gene sequence: CDR1 SEHNR, CDR2 FQNEAQ (reference sequence). The CDR3 is made up of 16 amino acids. CDR3 protein: CASSLAPSGIYNEQFF. The DNA of the CDR3 is TGTGCCAGCAGCTTAGCCCCTAGCGGGATATACAATGAGCAGTTCTTC.

This clone is a singleton in its sample. The genes are TRBV27 and TRBJ2-1; D possibly uses TRBD1 or TRBD2 (5 bases each). The CDR3 loop spans 15 amino acids. V lost 5 bases and J lost 9, with 20 bases in between. Germline CDR1 reads MNHEY; CDR2 reads SMNVEV (reference sequence). The CDR3 protein is CASSLPALRGGEQFF. The CDR3 bases are TGTGCCAGCAGTCTACCGGCCCTCCGGGGCGGTGAGCAGTTCTTC.

The chain couples TRBV7-7 to TRBJ2-7; D call uncertain. V lost 0 bases, J lost 4 bases, and 7 bases lay in between. Germline values: CDR1 SSHAT, CDR2 FNYEAQ (reference sequence). The CDR3 loop spans 13 amino acids. The CDR3 region has the DNA TGTGCCAGCAGCTTAGCGCCCCAGTACGAGCAGTACTTC. Protein product: CASSLAPQYEQYF.

This clone appeared once. The chain carries TRBV28 and TRBJ1-1; TRBD1 agrees at 9 bases. The ends lost 6 bases at V and 5 bases at J; junction bases unmatched: 7. CDR1 is MDHEN and CDR2 is SYDVKM in the germline V gene. The CDR3 has 14 residues. The chain's CDR3 is CASSLQGAGTEAFF. CDR3 sequence (DNA): TGTGCCAGCAGCTTACAGGGGGCCGGAACTGAAGCTTTCTTT.

The V and J genes are TRBV19 and TRBJ2-5; TRBD1 agrees at 7 bases. The DNA end lines up better with TRBJ2-7; the J call may be wrong. The CDR3 runs to 13 residues. CDR1 is LNHDA, CDR2 SQIVND, per germline (reference sequence). CDR3 DNA: TGTGCCAGTAGACGGGACAGAACCTACGAGCAGTACTTC. Protein sequence: CASRRDRTYEQYF.

The rearrangement joins TRBV7-9 to TRBJ2-7; TRBD2 is a possible D gene (6 bases). This CDR3 spans 15 amino acids. Between the trimmed V and J ends, which lost 5 bases and 3 bases, there was a span of 17 bases. CDR1 and CDR2 (germline): SEHNR, FQNEAQ (reference sequence). The CDR3: CASSPSLGTHYEQYF. The CDR3 bases are TGTGCCAGCAGCCCCAGCTTGGGGACTCACTACGAGCAGTACTTC.

V usage is TRBV2 and J usage is TRBJ1-1; TRBD1 matches 7 bases. V lost 4 bases and J lost 4; bases outside the gene matches: 12. Germline CDR1 is SNHLY and CDR2 is FYNNEI. CDR3 size: 16 residues. CDR3 protein: CASSVSRGGKSTEAFF. Written as DNA, the CDR3 is TGTGCCAGCAGTGTGAGTCGAGGGGGCAAGAGCACTGAAGCTTTCTTT.